These 4 T cell receptor beta chains originate from one sample sequenced in a study of cytotoxic CD8 clonotypes in ibrutinib-treated CLL. Here immunoSEQ multiplex PCR was the method, and the copy in TCRdb shows in-frame clones only, minus some. Of some 130,000 clones detected, 70% to 90% appear once; the ten largest clones hold roughly 2%. Sequenced material: PBMCs, taken after 24 months of ibrutinib treatment. The receptors come from a human donor with chronic lymphocytic leukemia.

This clone was counted a single time. CDR3 sequence reads: CASSPGPVGGEQFF. CDR3 nucleotides: TGTGCCAGCTCACCCGGACCGGTGGGCGGTGAGCAGTTCTTC. This chain uses TRBV18 with TRBJ2-1; D is undetermined. V lost 3 bases to trimming and J lost 9 bases, with 15 bases between them. Germline V gene lookup returns CDR1 KGHSH and CDR2 LQKENI. The length of the CDR3 is 14 residues. The entire variable domain, with the rest obtained from reference TRBV18 and TRBJ2-1, is as follows: NAGVMQNPRHLVRRRGQEARLRCSPMKGHSHVYWYRQLPEEGLKFMVYLQKENIIDESGMPKERFSAEFPKEGPSILRIQQVVRGDSAAYFCASSPGPVGGEQFFGPGTRLTVL.

This clone has only one observation. The chain has TRBV7-2 and TRBJ2-1, with TRBD1 matching over 9 bases. The V gene end was trimmed by 3 bases and the J gene end by 1 base; junction bases not matched to a gene: 4. This CDR3 is 16 amino acids long. The germline CDR1 and CDR2 sequences are SGHTA and FQGNSA. DNA of the CDR3: TGTGCCAGCAGCTTGGAGGGACAGGGTTCCTACAATGAGCAGTTCTTC. Its protein product is CASSLEGQGSYNEQFF.

The rearrangement joins TRBV6-1 to TRBJ2-5; 8 nucleotides align to TRBD1. There are 15 residues in the CDR3. The V gene end was trimmed by 4 bases and the J gene end by 5 bases; junction bases not matched to a gene: 9. The germline CDR1 and CDR2 sequences are MNHNS and SASEGT. In DNA form, the CDR3 reads TGTGCCAGCAGTGTCCAGGGGGCGCGTTGGGAGACCCAGTACTTC. It codes for CASSVQGARWETQYF.

The rearrangement links TRBV7-2 to TRBJ1-1; D possibly corresponds to TRBD1 (6 bases). This CDR3 spans 14 amino acids. The V end lost 5 bases, the J end lost 4 bases, and 14 bases lay between the germline ends. Germline CDR1 SGHTA, CDR2 FQGNSA. The CDR3 region is CASSQGGGGTEAFF. The CDR3 coding sequence is TGTGCCAGCAGCCAAGGAGGGGGGGGCACTGAAGCTTTCTTT.